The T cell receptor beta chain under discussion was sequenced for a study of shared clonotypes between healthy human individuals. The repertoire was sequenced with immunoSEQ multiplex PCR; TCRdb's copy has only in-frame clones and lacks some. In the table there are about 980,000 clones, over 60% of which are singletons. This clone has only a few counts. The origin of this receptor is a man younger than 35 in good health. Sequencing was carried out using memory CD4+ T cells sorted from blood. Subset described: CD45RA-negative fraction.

CDR3 DNA: TGCGCCAGCAGCCTTCGGGACAGAGACTACAATGAGCAGTTCTTC. Residues: CASSLRDRDYNEQFF. The chain combines TRBV4-3 with TRBJ2-1; 7 nucleotides align to TRBD1. The CDR3 totals 15 residues. The ends lost 4 bases at V and 3 bases at J; junction bases unmatched: 6. Per the germline V gene, CDR1 is LGHNA and CDR2 is YSLEER.